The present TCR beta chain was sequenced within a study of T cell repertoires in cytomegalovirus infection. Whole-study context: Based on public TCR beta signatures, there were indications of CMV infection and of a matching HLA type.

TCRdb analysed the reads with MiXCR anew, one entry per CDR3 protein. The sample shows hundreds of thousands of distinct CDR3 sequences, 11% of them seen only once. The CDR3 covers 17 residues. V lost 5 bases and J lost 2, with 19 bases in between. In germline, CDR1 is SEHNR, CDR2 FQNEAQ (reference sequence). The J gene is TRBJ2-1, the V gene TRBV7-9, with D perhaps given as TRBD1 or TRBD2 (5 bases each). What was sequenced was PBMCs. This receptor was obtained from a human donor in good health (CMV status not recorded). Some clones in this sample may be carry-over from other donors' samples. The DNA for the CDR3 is TGTGCCAGCAGCCGGGGTACTGGTGGCAGGGCCTACAATGAGCAGTTCTTC. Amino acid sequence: CASSRGTGGRAYNEQFF.